One and the same sample provided the 3 T cell receptor beta chains below, sequenced in a study of vaccination and CD4 T cells after COVID-19 (dated by TCRdb to between 2022 and 2023). These receptors have no identified antigens. The sample's treatment or condition label is to be understood as: approximately nine-day PBMC culture with coronavirus spike peptide pools or control peptides (ViraFEST assay). CD4+ T cells from unexposed donors were collected before the COVID-19 pandemic (2011-2018). Receptor amplification or capture employed PCR. The instrument given in TCRdb is Illumina iSeq 100. DNA from cultured CD4+ T cells underwent TCR sequencing with the Oncomine TCR Beta short-read assay at the Johns Hopkins FTIC core. The QIAamp micro DNA kit was used to extract genomic DNA from the cultured CD4+ T cells. Using fastp trimming at Q25 and MiXCR clonotype assembly, TCRdb reanalyzed the public sequencing data and kept in-frame beta chains. Records with the same CDR3 protein are collapsed into one entry carrying the most frequent genes and DNA. Within this sample are 8,500 to 14,000 distinct CDR3 sequences, with around 28% of them counted one time only. The top ten constitute less than 20% of the sample.

What was sequenced was CD4+ T cells from blood, cultured in vitro. The receptors originated from a human donor in good health.

The CDR3 spells CAISSREGNEQFF. DNA of the CDR3: TGTGCCATCTCCTCACGTGAGGGGAATGAGCAGTTCTTC. V and J are TRBV10-3 and TRBJ2-1; the D call may be TRBD1 or TRBD2 (5 bases each). Looked up from germline, CDR1 is ENHRY and CDR2 is SYGVKD. Trimming shortened V by 8 bases and J by 7 bases, and 15 bases separated the two germline ends. This CDR3 spans 13 amino acids.

This clonotype was found a few times. The chain is built from TRBV10-3 and TRBJ1-3; the D gene is possibly TRBD1 (5 bases). CDR1 and CDR2 from the germline V gene are ENHRY and SYGVKD. The CDR3 length is 16 residues. V was trimmed by 4 bases and J by 0 bases, leaving 13 bases between them. This CDR3 reads CAISGGTVRSGNTIYF. The CDR3 DNA follows: TGTGCCATCAGTGGGGGCACAGTTCGCTCTGGAAACACCATATATTTT.

There are a few counts of this clonotype. V gene TRBV7-3 combines with J gene TRBJ2-3; 7 nucleotides match TRBD2. V gave up 8 bases and J gave up 6 bases; unmatched junction bases: 8. The CDR3 has 13 amino acids. In germline, CDR1 is SGHTA, CDR2 FQGTGA. The CDR3 sequence: CASSRELGDTQYF. DNA for the CDR3: TGTGCCAGCTCGCGGGAGCTCGGGGATACGCAGTATTTT.